The 12 T cell receptor beta chains below all came from one sample that was sequenced in a study of blood T cell repertoires in COVID-19. Assay used: immunoSEQ multiplex PCR; TCRdb lists only in-frame clones, some missing. Of fewer than 450,000 clones detected, about 87% appear once; the ten largest clones hold about 6%. Material: peripheral blood. These receptor sequences come from a woman aged 50 to 65 with COVID-19, enrolled during active disease.

The chain has TRBV27 and TRBJ2-1, with 12 bases lining up with TRBD2. Looked up from germline, CDR1 is MNHEY and CDR2 is SMNVEV (reference sequence). Trimming cost V 8 bases and J 8 bases; bases outside gene matches: 7. The CDR3 loop spans 14 amino acids. CDR3 region: CASRPGLAGYEQFF. The CDR3 DNA sequence: TGTGCCAGCCGACCGGGACTAGCGGGCTATGAGCAGTTCTTC.

The rearrangement links TRBV6-6 to TRBJ2-1, with 10 positions matching TRBD1. Germline-derived CDR1 and CDR2 are MNHNY and SVGAGI (reference sequence). This CDR3 comprises 16 residues. Losses at the gene ends were 3 bases for V and 4 bases for J; bases not matched to a gene: 6. CDR3 sequence: CASSYQRGQGYNEQFF. The DNA for the CDR3 is TGTGCCAGCAGTTATCAAAGGGGACAGGGGTACAATGAGCAGTTCTTC.

This clone has only one observation. This sequence joins TRBV30 and TRBJ2-5; 9 positions match TRBD1. V lost 5 bases to trimming and J lost 4 bases; unmatched junction nucleotides: 2. Germline loops: CDR1 GTSNPN, CDR2 SVGIG (reference sequence). CDR3 length equals 12 residues. As DNA, the CDR3 is TGTGCCTGGGACAGGGGGATAGAGACCCAGTACTTC. This translates into CAWDRGIETQYF.

The rearrangement links TRBV27 to TRBJ2-1, with 8 positions matching TRBD2. This CDR3 region has 17 residues. V lost 3 bases, J lost 5 bases, and 12 bases stayed unmatched. CDR1 is MNHEY and CDR2 is SMNVEV in the germline V gene (reference sequence). CDR3 residues: CASSFYHPGLVNNEQFF. As DNA, the CDR3 is TGTGCCAGCAGTTTCTACCATCCGGGACTAGTAAACAATGAGCAGTTCTTC.

The chain employs TRBV4-2 and TRBJ1-1; 9 bases align to TRBD1. Germline loops: CDR1 LGHNA, CDR2 YNFKEQ. With 3 bases clipped from V and 6 bases from J, the junction kept 8 bases outside the gene matches. This CDR3 region has 15 residues. As DNA, the CDR3 is TGTGCCAGCAGCCAGGGGGGACAGGGTAACTCTGAAGCTTTCTTT. Protein sequence: CASSQGGQGNSEAFF.

CDR3 nucleotide sequence: TGTGCCAGTAGTAATGGGGACAGGTGGAACACTGAAGCTTTCTTT. Translation: CASSNGDRWNTEAFF. The chain is built from TRBV19 and TRBJ1-1; 8 nucleotides align to TRBD1. The CDR3 is made up of 15 amino acids. Germline CDR1 reads LNHDA; CDR2 reads SQIVND (reference sequence). V lost 4 bases and J lost 1; bases outside the gene matches: 5. Filled out from reference TRBV19 and TRBJ1-1, the complete variable domain reads DGGITQSPKYLFRKEGQNVTLSCEQNLNHDAMYWYRQDPGQGLRLIYYSQIVNDFQKGDIAEGYSVSREKKESFPLTVTSAQKNPTAFYLCASSNGDRWNTEAFFGQGTRLTVV.

The V gene is TRBV15, the J gene TRBJ1-1, with 9 bases that match TRBD1. J lost 6 bases, V lost 5 bases, and 7 bases had no gene match. The CDR3 is 14 amino acids. CDR1 and CDR2 from the germline V gene are LNHNV and YYDKDF (reference sequence). CDR3 in DNA: TGTGCCACCAGCCCATTGACAGGGGGGTCTGAAGCTTTCTTT. It translates to CATSPLTGGSEAFF.

This clone was detected once. V and J are TRBV6-2 or TRBV6-3 and TRBJ2-1; D is perhaps TRBD2 (6 bases). V was pared by 0 bases and J by 2 bases, with 11 bases between. The CDR3 has 16 amino acids. Germline assignment: CDR1 MNHEY and CDR2 SVGEGT. This chain's CDR3 is CASSYSQRATYNEQFF. The CDR3 nucleotides are TGTGCCAGCAGTTACTCCCAGCGGGCGACCTACAATGAGCAGTTCTTC.

The rearrangement joins TRBV6-6 to TRBJ1-1, with 7 bases lining up with TRBD1. The J segment lost 1 base and the V segment lost 8 bases, leaving 7 bases of the junction unmatched. The CDR3 sequence is 14 residues long. CDR1 and CDR2 from the germline V gene are MNHNY and SVGAGI (reference sequence). In DNA form, the CDR3 reads TGTGCCAGCCGAGGGGGCGGAAAGAACACTGAAGCTTTCTTT. This translates into CASRGGGKNTEAFF.

The rearrangement links TRBV20-1 to TRBJ2-1; 8 nucleotides line up with TRBD2. Trimming took 3 bases from V and 2 from J; bases not matched to a gene: 12. The CDR3 sequence is 17 residues long. The germline V gene has CDR1 DFQATT and CDR2 SNEGSKA (reference sequence). The CDR3 here is CSASGLAGTVAYNEQFF. The CDR3 coding sequence is TGCAGTGCTAGTGGGCTAGCGGGTACAGTAGCCTACAATGAGCAGTTCTTC.

For this clone: At one end the junction does not follow the germline gene, possibly because of a read error. The rearrangement uses TRBV18 and TRBJ2-7, with D maybe TRBD2 (7 bases). Looked up from germline, CDR1 is KGHSH and CDR2 is LQKENI. The CDR3 is 15 residues long. The CDR3 DNA reads as TGTGCCAGCTCGCCACAGGGAGGGCTTGCCTACGAGCAGTACTTC. Translation: CASSPQGGLAYEQYF.

V gene TRBV7-2 combines with J gene TRBJ2-5, with TRBD1 matching over 8 bases. V gave up 5 bases and J gave up 5 bases; unmatched junction bases: 7. Germline CDR1 is SGHTA and CDR2 is FQGNSA. The CDR3 has 14 amino acids. The CDR3 protein is CASSTRTGIETQYF. The DNA of the CDR3 is TGTGCCAGCAGCACTCGGACAGGGATCGAGACCCAGTACTTC.